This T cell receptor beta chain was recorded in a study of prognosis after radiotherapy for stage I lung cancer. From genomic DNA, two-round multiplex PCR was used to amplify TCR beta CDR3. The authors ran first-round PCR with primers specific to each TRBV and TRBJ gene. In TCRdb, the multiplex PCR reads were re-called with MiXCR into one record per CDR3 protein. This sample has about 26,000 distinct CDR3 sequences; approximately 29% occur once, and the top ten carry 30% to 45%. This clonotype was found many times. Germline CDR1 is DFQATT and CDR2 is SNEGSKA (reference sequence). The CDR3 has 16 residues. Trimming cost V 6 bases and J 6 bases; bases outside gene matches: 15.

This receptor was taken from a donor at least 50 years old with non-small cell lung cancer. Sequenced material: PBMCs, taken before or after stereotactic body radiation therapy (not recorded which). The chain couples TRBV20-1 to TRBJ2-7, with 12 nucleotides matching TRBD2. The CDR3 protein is CSATRTSGIRGGEQYF. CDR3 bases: TGCAGTGCAACGAGGACTAGCGGGATTAGAGGTGGCGAGCAGTACTTC.